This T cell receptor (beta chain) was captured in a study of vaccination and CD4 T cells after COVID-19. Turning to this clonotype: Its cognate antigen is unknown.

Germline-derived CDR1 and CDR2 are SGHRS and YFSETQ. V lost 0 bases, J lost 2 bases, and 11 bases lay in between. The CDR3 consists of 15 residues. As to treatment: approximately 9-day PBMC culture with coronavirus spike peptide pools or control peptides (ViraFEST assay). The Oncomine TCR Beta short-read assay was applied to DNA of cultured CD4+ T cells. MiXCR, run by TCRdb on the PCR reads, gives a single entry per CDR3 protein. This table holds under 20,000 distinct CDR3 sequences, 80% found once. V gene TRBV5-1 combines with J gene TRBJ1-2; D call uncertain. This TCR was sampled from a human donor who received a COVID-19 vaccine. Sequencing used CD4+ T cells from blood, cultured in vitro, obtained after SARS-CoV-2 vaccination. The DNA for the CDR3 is TGCGCCAGCAGCTTGGATACGGGGTCGAACTATGGCTACACCTTC. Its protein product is CASSLDTGSNYGYTF. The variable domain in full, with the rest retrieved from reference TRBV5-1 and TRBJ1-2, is KAGVTQTPRYLIKTRGQQVTLSCSPISGHRSVSWYQQTPGQGLQFLFEYFSETQRNKGNFPGRFSGRQFSNSRSEMNVSTLELGDSALYLCASSLDTGSNYGYTFGSGTRLTVV.